The table lists the clone carrying this T cell receptor (beta chain) with a few counts. Its antigen is unknown. This CDR3 region has 17 residues. Looked up from germline, CDR1 is MGHRA and CDR2 is YSYEKL. V gave up 0 bases and J gave up 6 bases, with 15 bases separating them. The sample comes from a study of T cell repertoires in cytomegalovirus infection. TCRdb re-analysed the reads in MiXCR, keeping a single row per CDR3 protein. The sample consists of 650,000 to 900,000 distinct CDR3 sequences, just under 30% of them appearing once. Study outcomes and limitations: Accumulated public TCR beta family frequency recognized individuals carrying CMV together with the relevant HLA.

The TCR was taken from a human donor in good health (CMV status not recorded). Some clones in this sample may be carry-over from other donors' samples. Sequences were derived from cultured CD8+ T cells from PBMCs, sampled from culture after CMV antigen stimulation. The rearrangement links TRBV4-1 to TRBJ1-6; unclear D gene. The CDR3 DNA reads as TGCGCCAGCAGCCAAGATTTAGGAAAAGTCTTTAATTCACCCCTCCACTTT. This sequence encodes CASSQDLGKVFNSPLHF.